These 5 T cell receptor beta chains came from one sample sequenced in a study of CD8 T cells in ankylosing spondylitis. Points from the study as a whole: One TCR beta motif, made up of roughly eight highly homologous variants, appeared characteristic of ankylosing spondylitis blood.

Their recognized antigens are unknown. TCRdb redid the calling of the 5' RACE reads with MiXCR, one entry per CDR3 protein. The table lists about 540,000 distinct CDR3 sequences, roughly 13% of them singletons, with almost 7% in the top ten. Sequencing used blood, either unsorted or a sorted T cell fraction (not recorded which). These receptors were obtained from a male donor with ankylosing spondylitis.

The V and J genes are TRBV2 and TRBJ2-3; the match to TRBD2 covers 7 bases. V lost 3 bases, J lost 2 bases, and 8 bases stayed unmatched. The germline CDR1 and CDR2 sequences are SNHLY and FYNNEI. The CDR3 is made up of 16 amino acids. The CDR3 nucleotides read TGTGCCAGCAGTGACGCTTCGGGAGGACCCACAGATACGCAGTATTTT. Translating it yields CASSDASGGPTDTQYF.

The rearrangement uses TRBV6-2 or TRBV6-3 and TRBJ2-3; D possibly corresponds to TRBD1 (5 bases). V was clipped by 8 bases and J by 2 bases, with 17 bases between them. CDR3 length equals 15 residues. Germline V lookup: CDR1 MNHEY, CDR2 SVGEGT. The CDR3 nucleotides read TGTGCCAGCTGGTCCGCAGGGAAACTCACAGATACGCAGTATTTT. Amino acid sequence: CASWSAGKLTDTQYF.

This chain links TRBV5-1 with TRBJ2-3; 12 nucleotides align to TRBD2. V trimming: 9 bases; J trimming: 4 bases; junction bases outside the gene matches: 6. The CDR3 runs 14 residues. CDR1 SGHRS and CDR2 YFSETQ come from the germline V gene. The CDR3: CATSTSGSPDTQYF. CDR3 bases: TGCGCCACCTCGACTAGCGGGAGTCCAGATACGCAGTATTTT.

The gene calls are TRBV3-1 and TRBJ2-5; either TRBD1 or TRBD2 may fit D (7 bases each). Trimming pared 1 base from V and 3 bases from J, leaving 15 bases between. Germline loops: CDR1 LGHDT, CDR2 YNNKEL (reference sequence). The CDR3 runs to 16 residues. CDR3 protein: CASSQVKTGREETQYF. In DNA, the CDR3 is TGTGCCAGCAGCCAAGTGAAGACAGGGAGGGAAGAGACCCAGTACTTC.

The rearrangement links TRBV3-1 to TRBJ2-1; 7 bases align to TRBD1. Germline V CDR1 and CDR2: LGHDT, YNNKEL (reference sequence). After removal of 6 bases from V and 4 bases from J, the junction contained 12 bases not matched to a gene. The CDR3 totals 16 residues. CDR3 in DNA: TGTGCCAGCAGTCCAAGAAGTACAGGGGCTTACAATGAGCAGTTCTTC. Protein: CASSPRSTGAYNEQFF.